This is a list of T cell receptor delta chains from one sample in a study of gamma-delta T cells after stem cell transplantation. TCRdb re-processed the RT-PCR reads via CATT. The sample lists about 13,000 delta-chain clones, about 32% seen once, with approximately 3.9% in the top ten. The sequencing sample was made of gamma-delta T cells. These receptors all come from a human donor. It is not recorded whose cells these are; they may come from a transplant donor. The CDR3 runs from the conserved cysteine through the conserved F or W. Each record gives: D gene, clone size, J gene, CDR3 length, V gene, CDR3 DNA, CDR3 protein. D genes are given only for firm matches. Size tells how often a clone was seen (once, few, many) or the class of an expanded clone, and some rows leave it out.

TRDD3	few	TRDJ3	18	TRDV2	TGTGCCTGTGACACCGCTGGGGATAGCTCCTGGGACACCCGACAGATGTTTTTC	CACDTAGDSSWDTRQMFF
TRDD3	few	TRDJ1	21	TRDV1	TGTGCTCTTGGGGATTTCGGCCTTTCACAATCAAAGGGGGATAAGGGCGATAAACTCATCTTT	CALGDFGLSQSKGDKGDKLIF
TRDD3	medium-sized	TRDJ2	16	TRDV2	TGTGCCTGTGACTTACTGGGGGATACCCCGACAGCACAACTCTTCTTT	CACDLLGDTPTAQLFF
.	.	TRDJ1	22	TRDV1	TGTGCTCTTGGGGAGGGCTTGATCTCGAGGCTACGTCGGCGTGCATCGTCCGATAAACTCATCTTT	CALGEGLISRLRRRASSDKLIF
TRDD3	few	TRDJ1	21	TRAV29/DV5	TGTGCAGCGGGGGGAGTACTGGGGGATACGCGGGCCAGCCCTTTCACCGATAAACTCATCTTT	CAAGGVLGDTRASPFTDKLIF
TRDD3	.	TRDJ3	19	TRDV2	TGTGCCTGTGACACCGGACGGGGGGATAACTCCTGGGACACCCGACAGATGTTTTTC	CACDTGRGDNSWDTRQMFF
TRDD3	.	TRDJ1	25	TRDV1	TGTGCTCTTGGGGAACGATGGTCGACCCTCGTACTGGGGGAAAGCTTTGCCTCGTACACCGATAAACTCATCTTT	CALGERWSTLVLGESFASYTDKLIF
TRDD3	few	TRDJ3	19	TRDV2	TGTGCCTGTGACACTGTACTGGGGGACTTCTCCTGGGACACCCGACAGATGTTTTTC	CACDTVLGDFSWDTRQMFF
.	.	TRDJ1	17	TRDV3	TGTGCCTCCAGAACTTCCTCCTACCTTACTTGGAAAGGGATACTCATCTTT	CASRTSSYLTWKGILIF
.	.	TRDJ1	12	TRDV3	TGTGCCTTTACTGGGTACACCGATAAACTCATCTTT	CAFTGYTDKLIF
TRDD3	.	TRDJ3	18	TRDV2	TGTGCCTGTGACACCGCTGGGGGATACGGCCGGGACACCCGACAGATGTTTTTC	CACDTAGGYGRDTRQMFF
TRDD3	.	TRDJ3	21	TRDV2	TGTGCCTGTGAAAACGGGTACTGGGGGATACAAGTCTCCTGTGACACCCGACAGATGTTTTTC	CACENGYWGIQVSCDTRQMFF
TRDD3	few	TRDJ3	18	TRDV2	TGTGCCTGTGACACCGACTGGGGGATACCCTGGGACACCCGACAGATGTTTTTC	CACDTDWGIPWDTRQMFF
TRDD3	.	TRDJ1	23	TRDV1	TGTGCTCTTGGGGAATGGATAAATCTTCCTTCTGACTGGGGGACGCGCCCCACCGATAAACTCATCTTT	CALGEWINLPSDWGTRPTDKLIF
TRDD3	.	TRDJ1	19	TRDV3	TGTGCCACCCCCTCCGTGAGGGCCCCACTGGGGGATACAAAACGTAAACTCATCTTT	CATPSVRAPLGDTKRKLIF
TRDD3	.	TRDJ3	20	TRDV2	TGTGCCTGTGACATAAGTACTGGGGGATACACCCCCTGTGACACCCGCCGGATGTTTTTC	CACDISTGGYTPCDTRRMFF
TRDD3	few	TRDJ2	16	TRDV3	TGTGCCTTCCCCCTACTTGGGGATACTTTGACAGCACAACTCTTCTTT	CAFPLLGDTLTAQLFF
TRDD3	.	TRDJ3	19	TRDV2	TGTGCCTGTGACATACTGGGGGATACGAGCTCCTTGGACACCCGACAGATGTTTTTC	CACDILGDTSSLDTRQMFF
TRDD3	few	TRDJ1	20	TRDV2	TGTGCCTGTGACACCCGGGGGGCTCGGGGGATACGCCGGTACACCGATAAACTCATCTTT	CACDTRGARGIRRYTDKLIF
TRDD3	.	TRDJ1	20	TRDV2	TGTGCCTGTGACACCGGGGTGGGGGATACTTATCCCGCTTACAGCGATACACTCATCTTT	CACDTGVGDTYPAYSDTLIF
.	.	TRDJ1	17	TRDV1	TGTGCTCTTGGGGAACTAGGGGTACCGTTGTACACCGATAAACTCATCTTT	CALGELGVPLYTDKLIF
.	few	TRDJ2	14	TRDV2	TGTGCCTGTGACACCGTGGGGATGACAGCACAACTCTTCTTT	CACDTVGMTAQLFF
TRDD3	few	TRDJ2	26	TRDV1	TGTGCTCTTGGGGAATTCCCCGTAGCGGCGACCGCTTACTGGGGGATTTATTTTGCTTTGACAGCACAACTCTTCTTT	CALGEFPVAATAYWGIYFALTAQLFF
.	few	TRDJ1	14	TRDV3	TGTGCCTTAAGCCTCCGGGCAGGAACTGATAAACTCATCTTT	CALSLRAGTDKLIF
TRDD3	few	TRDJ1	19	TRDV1	TGTGCTCTCACAACTTGGGGGGTTGGGGATACGCCTTCCACCGATAAACTCATCTTT	CALTTWGVGDTPSTDKLIF
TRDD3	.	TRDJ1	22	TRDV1	TGTGCTCTTGGGGAACTAGGGCTCTACCAATGGGGGATACTAGGTAACACCGATAAACTCATCTTT	CALGELGLYQWGILGNTDKLIF
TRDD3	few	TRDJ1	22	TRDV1	TGTGCTCTTGGGGAACCCCGTAACGCCTGTCTGGTGGGGGATACCCACACCGATATACTCATCTTT	CALGEPRNACLVGDTHTDILIF
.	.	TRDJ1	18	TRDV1	TGTGCTCTTGGGGAACCCGGGCTACGTTGGGGATACACCGATAAACTCATCTTT	CALGEPGLRWGYTDKLIF